This passage covers 26 T cell receptor beta chains from one sample sequenced in a study of Ad26.COV2.S vaccination and SARS-CoV-2 variants. Regarding treatment: some 20 received Ad26.COV2.S at low or high dose, single or two shots; several received placebo; per-sample allocation not given. The samples date from day 63 after the first vaccine or placebo injection. Repertoires were generated with immunoSEQ multiplex PCR, while TCRdb's copy carries only in-frame clones and drops some. The table includes 300,000 to 350,000 clones, about 86% detected once. The sequencing used peripheral blood, collected in a trial of Ad26.COV2.S vaccine versus placebo. These receptors all come from a person between 18 and 59 years old who received the Ad26.COV2.S COVID-19 vaccine or a placebo.

This clone was picked up one time. The chain is built from TRBV12-3 or TRBV12-4 and TRBJ1-2, with D possibly TRBD1 on 6 matching bases. Trimming removed 6 bases from V and 2 bases from J, with 10 bases in between. This CDR3 comprises 13 residues. CDR3 coding DNA: TGTGCCAGCAGCTCCGACAGGAACTATGGCTACACCTTC. It encodes CASSSDRNYGYTF.

This clone has a single count. CDR3 in DNA: TGCGCCAGCCGTAGCGAAGGAAACACCATATATTTT. Translating gives CASRSEGNTIYF. This chain connects TRBV5-1 to TRBJ1-3; no firm D call. Trimming shortened V by 7 bases and J by 4 bases, and 9 bases separated the two germline ends. The CDR3 is 12 amino acids. Germline assignment: CDR1 SGHRS and CDR2 YFSETQ.

The chain recombines TRBV12-1 with TRBJ1-1; the table's D gene call, TRBD1, was not cross checked with the DNA. TRBV12-1 is marked as a pseudogene. CDR3 length: 14 amino acids. For the CDR3, the DNA is TGTGCCAGCAGCTTACAGGGGCCCCTGACTGAAGCTTTCTTT. It yields the protein CASSLQGPLTEAFF.

This clone appeared a single time. The chain joins TRBV5-6 to TRBJ1-2; D not resolved. This CDR3 is 13 amino acids long. Per germline, CDR1 SGHDT and CDR2 YYEEEE. Trimming removed 5 bases at V and 1 base at J, with 9 bases between. The CDR3 bases are TGTGCCAGCAGTCTGAGGAGTAACTATGGCTACACCTTC. This gives the protein CASSLRSNYGYTF.

This clone was found once. The DNA for the CDR3 is TGCGCCAGCAGCTTGATGTTGGGAACTAACACTGAAGCTTTCTTT. This codes for CASSLMLGTNTEAFF. The V call is TRBV5-1, the J call TRBJ1-1, with D hard to call. This CDR3 contains 15 residues. V lost 1 base and J lost 2, with 12 bases in between. Looked up from germline, CDR1 is SGHRS and CDR2 is YFSETQ.

This chain connects TRBV19 to TRBJ2-4; possible D gene TRBD1, 5 bases. The germline CDR1 and CDR2 sequences are LNHDA and SQIVND (reference sequence). Between the trimmed V and J ends, which lost 7 bases and 1 base, there was a span of 11 bases. The CDR3 is 14 residues long. DNA of the CDR3: TGTGCCAGTACGACAGACGGGGCCAAAAACATTCAGTACTTC. Translating gives CASTTDGAKNIQYF.

The V call is TRBV7-8, the J call TRBJ2-3; 8 bases fit TRBD2. Trimming took 0 bases from V and 2 from J; bases not matched to a gene: 7. From germline, CDR1 is SGHVS and CDR2 FQNEAQ. This CDR3 is built from 17 residues. Here the CDR3 reads CASSLAQPAGATDTQYF. The CDR3 bases are TGTGCCAGCAGCTTAGCCCAGCCAGCGGGGGCCACAGATACGCAGTATTTT.

This chain uses TRBV10-3 with TRBJ2-1; D is undetermined. The CDR3 extends over 14 amino acids. V was pared by 2 bases and J by 5 bases, with 10 bases between. CDR1 is ENHRY and CDR2 is SYGVKD in the germline V gene. CDR3 region: CAISEMRSDNEQFF. CDR3 sequence (DNA): TGTGCCATCAGTGAGATGAGGAGTGACAATGAGCAGTTCTTC.

CDR3 in DNA: TGCGCCAGCAGCCAAGAAGGAACGGGGGGGTCTGGAAACACCATATATTTT. As protein: CASSQEGTGGSGNTIYF. V is TRBV4-1 and J is TRBJ1-3, with TRBD1 as a possible D gene (5 bases). With 0 bases removed from V and 1 base from J, the gap between germline ends came to 13 bases. Per the germline V gene, CDR1 is MGHRA and CDR2 is YSYEKL. This CDR3 contains 17 residues.

CDR3 nucleotide sequence: TGTGCCAGCAGCGAGGGCCCAACGGATGGAAAACTGTTTTTT. Translating it yields CASSEGPTDGKLFF. The chain combines TRBV7-2 with TRBJ1-4; D not resolved. This CDR3 has 14 residues. Germline-derived CDR1 and CDR2 are SGHTA and FQGNSA. V shed 5 bases and J shed 10 bases, with 17 bases lying between them. The variable domain in full, completed from reference TRBV7-2 and TRBJ1-4, reads GAGVSQSPSNKVTEKGKDVELRCDPISGHTALYWYRQSLGQGLEFLIYFQGNSAPDKSGLPSDRFSAERTGGSVSTLTIQRTQQEDSAVYLCASSEGPTDGKLFFGSGTQLSVL.

Turning to this clone: Distinct nucleotide sequences in the sample also encode this CDR3. The chain links TRBV7-8 to TRBJ1-5; D gene ambiguous. V was cut by 0 bases and J by 0 bases, with 3 bases left in between. The germline CDR1 and CDR2 sequences are SGHVS and FQNEAQ. This CDR3 contains 14 residues. CDR3: CASSLADSNQPQHF. The DNA for the CDR3 is TGTGCCAGCAGCTTAGCAGATAGCAATCAGCCCCAGCATTTT. The full variable domain, rest sourced from reference TRBV7-8 and TRBJ1-5, is GAGVSQSPRYKVAKRGQDVALRCDPISGHVSLFWYQQALGQGPEFLTYFQNEAQLDKSGLPSDRFFAERPEGSVSTLKIQRTQQEDSAVYLCASSLADSNQPQHFGDGTRLSIL.

This clone has just one count. J is TRBJ2-2 and V is TRBV7-9; 8 bases fit TRBD1. CDR1 is SEHNR and CDR2 is FQNEAQ in the germline V gene (reference sequence). Germline trimming cut 5 bases from V and 7 bases from J; bases unmatched to any gene: 12. This CDR3 contains 16 residues. CDR3 residues: CASSPWRAGGLGELFF. For the CDR3, the DNA is TGTGCCAGCAGCCCTTGGAGGGCAGGGGGCCTCGGGGAGCTGTTTTTT.

This clone was recorded once. The chain combines TRBV9 with TRBJ2-3, with 11 bases that match TRBD2. V shed 4 bases and J 1 base; nucleotides not matched to a gene: 8. The CDR3 extends over 17 amino acids. Germline V gives CDR1 SGDLS, CDR2 YYNGEE. In nucleotides, the CDR3 is TGTGCCAGCAGCACCTCGACTAGCGGGGCGGGCACAGATACGCAGTATTTT. Encoded protein: CASSTSTSGAGTDTQYF.

The chain carries TRBV18 and TRBJ1-6; 8 bases are shared with TRBD1. The V and J ends lost 3 bases and 6 bases, in that order; junction bases with no gene match: 7. The CDR3 length is 16 residues. CDR1 and CDR2 from the germline V gene are KGHSH and LQKENI. The CDR3 sequence: CASSPQIGQGNSPLHF. For the CDR3, the DNA is TGTGCCAGCTCACCGCAGATAGGACAGGGTAATTCACCCCTCCACTTT.

V and J are TRBV11-2 and TRBJ1-2; no firm D call. The CDR3 is 13 residues long. Trimming stripped 0 bases from V and 5 bases from J, with 7 bases between. Per germline, CDR1 SGHAT and CDR2 FQNNGV. CDR3 sequence reads: CASSLDRGYGYTF. The CDR3 nucleotides read TGTGCCAGCAGCTTAGATCGAGGATATGGCTACACCTTC.

V gene TRBV19 combines with J gene TRBJ1-2; D is ambiguous. Germline CDR1 and CDR2: LNHDA and SQIVND (reference sequence). The CDR3 is 13 residues long. The V end lost 5 bases, the J end lost 8 bases, and 15 bases lay between the germline ends. The CDR3 reads CASSYRVDRGYTF. The CDR3 nucleotides are TGTGCCAGTAGTTACCGGGTAGATAGGGGCTACACCTTC.

The chain carries TRBV5-1 and TRBJ2-2; D gene unclear. This CDR3 contains 14 residues. Germline CDR1 SGHRS, CDR2 YFSETQ. Trimming took 5 bases from V and 5 from J, leaving 13 bases between them. The CDR3 region has the DNA TGCGCCAGCAGTCCTGTTGAAGGAACCGGGGAGCTGTTTTTT. Protein: CASSPVEGTGELFF.

The chain uses TRBV14 and TRBJ1-1, with no clear D. The CDR3 totals 15 residues. Trimming shortened V by 1 base and J by 0 bases, and 9 bases separated the two germline ends. The germline V gene has CDR1 SGHDN and CDR2 FVKESK. This CDR3 reads CASSQGIAMNTEAFF. CDR3 DNA sequence: TGTGCCAGCAGCCAAGGAATAGCTATGAACACTGAAGCTTTCTTT.

The V and J genes are TRBV2 and TRBJ2-7; TRBD1 matches at 9 bases. CDR3 length: 13 amino acids. J was trimmed by 3 bases and V by 5 bases; bases with no gene match: 2. The germline CDR1 and CDR2 sequences are SNHLY and FYNNEI. The CDR3 spells CASSRQGGYEQYF. The CDR3, as DNA: TGTGCCAGCAGTCGACAGGGGGGCTACGAGCAGTACTTC.

V is TRBV6-5 and J is TRBJ1-6; a weak D match, TRBD1 (6 bases). The length of the CDR3 is 14 residues. Germline V CDR1 and CDR2: MNHEY, SVGAGI. The V and J ends lost 6 bases and 7 bases respectively, with 13 bases between them. The CDR3 coding sequence is TGTGCCAGCAGAAGGGGGACACAAAATTCACCCCTCCACTTT. This sequence encodes CASRRGTQNSPLHF.

This clone was seen just once. This sequence joins TRBV10-3 and TRBJ1-5, with D possibly being TRBD1 (5 bases). V was trimmed by 6 bases and J by 4 bases, leaving 10 bases between them. Germline V gives CDR1 ENHRY, CDR2 SYGVKD. The CDR3 runs to 13 residues. CDR3 DNA sequence: TGTGCCATCAGCCGGGACCGAAATCAGCCCCAGCATTTT. Protein sequence: CAISRDRNQPQHF.

J is TRBJ1-1 and V is TRBV19; no firm D call. The ends were cut back, 6 bases at V and 2 bases at J, with 16 bases in the middle. Per germline, CDR1 LNHDA and CDR2 SQIVND (reference sequence). The CDR3 totals 15 residues. The CDR3 here is CASRSDTRSNTEAFF. The CDR3 DNA reads as TGTGCCAGTAGATCTGACACCAGGAGTAACACTGAAGCTTTCTTT.

This clone is a singleton in its sample. The chain links TRBV4-1 to TRBJ1-2; D call uncertain. Trimming removed 4 bases from V and 4 bases from J, with 13 bases in between. CDR3 length equals 14 residues. Germline CDR1 and CDR2: MGHRA and YSYEKL. The CDR3 spells CASSLWGEAYGYTF. The CDR3, as DNA: TGCGCCAGCAGCCTTTGGGGAGAGGCCTATGGCTACACCTTC.

The rearrangement joins TRBV4-2 to TRBJ1-1; D is unclear. Trimming took off 1 base at V and 0 bases at J, with 3 bases between the two ends. The CDR3 sequence is 13 residues long. The V gene's germline CDR1 is LGHNA and CDR2 YNFKEQ. This CDR3 reads CASSQVLNTEAFF. In DNA form, the CDR3 reads TGTGCCAGCAGCCAAGTTCTGAACACTGAAGCTTTCTTT.

J is TRBJ2-5 and V is TRBV7-2; the D gene is possibly TRBD2 (5 bases). Germline values: CDR1 SGHTA, CDR2 FQGNSA. This CDR3 is built from 13 residues. V lost 5 bases to trimming and J lost 5 bases, with 12 bases between them. The DNA for the CDR3 is TGTGCCAGCAGCCCGTGGACTCGGGAGACCCAGTACTTC. It encodes CASSPWTRETQYF.

This chain joins TRBV15 and TRBJ2-2, with 7 bases matching TRBD1. Germline V gives CDR1 LNHNV, CDR2 YYDKDF (reference sequence). The CDR3 runs 16 residues. The V gene end was trimmed by 4 bases and the J gene end by 0 bases; junction bases not matched to a gene: 5. The CDR3 protein is CATSTRTGSNTGELFF. The CDR3 coding sequence is TGTGCCACCAGCACGCGGACAGGATCGAACACCGGGGAGCTGTTTTTT.